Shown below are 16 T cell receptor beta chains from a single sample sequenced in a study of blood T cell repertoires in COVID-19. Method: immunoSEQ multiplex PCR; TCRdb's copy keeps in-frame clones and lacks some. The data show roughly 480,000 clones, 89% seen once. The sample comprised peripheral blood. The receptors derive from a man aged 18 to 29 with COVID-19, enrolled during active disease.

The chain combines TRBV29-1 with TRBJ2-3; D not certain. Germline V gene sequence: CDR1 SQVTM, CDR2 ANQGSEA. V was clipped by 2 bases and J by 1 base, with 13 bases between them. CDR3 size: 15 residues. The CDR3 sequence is CSVEKLVSGTDTQYF. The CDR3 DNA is TGCAGCGTTGAAAAGTTGGTCTCGGGCACAGATACGCAGTATTTT.

The CDR3 nucleotides are TGTGCCAGCGGACTAGGCCCCGTGTTCTTC. It encodes CASGLGPVFF. V gene TRBV5-6 combines with J gene TRBJ2-1; 7 nucleotides align to TRBD2. J lost 15 bases, V lost 7 bases, and 7 bases had no gene match. The CDR3 extends over 10 amino acids. Germline CDR1 reads SGHDT; CDR2 reads YYEEEE. The entire variable domain, with the rest obtained from reference TRBV5-6 and TRBJ2-1, is as follows: DAGVTQSPTHLIKTRGQQVTLRCSPKSGHDTVSWYQQALGQGPQFIFQYYEEEERQRGNFPDRFSGHQFPNYSSELNVNALLLGDSALYLCASGLGPVFFGPGTRLTVL.

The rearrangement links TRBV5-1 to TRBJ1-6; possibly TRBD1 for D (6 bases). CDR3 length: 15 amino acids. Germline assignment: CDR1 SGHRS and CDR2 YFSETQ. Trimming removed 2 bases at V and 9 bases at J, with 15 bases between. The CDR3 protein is CASSFGGRGGSPLHF. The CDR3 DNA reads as TGCGCCAGCAGCTTCGGGGGGCGCGGTGGTTCACCCCTCCACTTT.

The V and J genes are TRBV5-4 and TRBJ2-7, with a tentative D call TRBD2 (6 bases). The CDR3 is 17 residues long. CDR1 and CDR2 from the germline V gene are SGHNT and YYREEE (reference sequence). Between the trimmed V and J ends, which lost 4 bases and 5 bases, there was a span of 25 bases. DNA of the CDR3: TGTGCCAGCAGCCCGTGGGTTAGCGGCCCACTCCTCCACGAGCAGTACTTC. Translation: CASSPWVSGPLLHEQYF. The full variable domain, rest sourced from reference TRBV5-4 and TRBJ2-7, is ETGVTQSPTHLIKTRGQQVTLRCSSQSGHNTVSWYQQALGQGPQFIFQYYREEENGRGNFPPRFSGLQFPNYSSELNVNALELDDSALYLCASSPWVSGPLLHEQYFGPGTRLTVT.

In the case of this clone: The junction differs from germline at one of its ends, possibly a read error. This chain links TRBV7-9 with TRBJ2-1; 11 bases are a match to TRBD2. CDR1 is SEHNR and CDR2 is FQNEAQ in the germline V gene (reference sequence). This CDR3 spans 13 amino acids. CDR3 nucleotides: TGTGCCAGCAGCTTACTGACAACTAGCGGGGGAGTCTTC. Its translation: CASSLLTTSGGVF.

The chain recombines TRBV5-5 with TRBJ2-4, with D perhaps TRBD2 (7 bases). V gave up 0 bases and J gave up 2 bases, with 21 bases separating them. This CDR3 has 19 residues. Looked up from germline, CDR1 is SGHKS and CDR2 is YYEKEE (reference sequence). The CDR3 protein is CASSLGAGAGVYSKNIQYF. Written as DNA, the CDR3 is TGTGCCAGCAGCTTGGGTGCGGGGGCTGGGGTTTATTCCAAAAACATTCAGTACTTC.

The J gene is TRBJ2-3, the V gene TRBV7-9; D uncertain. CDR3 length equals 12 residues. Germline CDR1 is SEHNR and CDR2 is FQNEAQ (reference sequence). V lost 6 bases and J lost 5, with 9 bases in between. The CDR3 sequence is CASREFIDTQYF. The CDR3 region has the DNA TGTGCCAGCAGAGAGTTTATAGATACGCAGTATTTT.

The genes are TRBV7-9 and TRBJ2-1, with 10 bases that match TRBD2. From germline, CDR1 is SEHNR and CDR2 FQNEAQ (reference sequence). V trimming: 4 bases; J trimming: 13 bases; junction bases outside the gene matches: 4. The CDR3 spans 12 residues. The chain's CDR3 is CASSSGLAEQFF. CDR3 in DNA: TGTGCCAGCAGCTCAGGACTAGCGGAACAGTTCTTC.

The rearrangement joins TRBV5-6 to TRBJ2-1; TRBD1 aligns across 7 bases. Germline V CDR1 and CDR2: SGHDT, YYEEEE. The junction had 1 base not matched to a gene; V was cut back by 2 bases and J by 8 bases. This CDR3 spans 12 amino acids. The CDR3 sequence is CASSLQGYEQFF. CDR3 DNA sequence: TGTGCCAGCAGCTTACAGGGGTATGAGCAGTTCTTC.

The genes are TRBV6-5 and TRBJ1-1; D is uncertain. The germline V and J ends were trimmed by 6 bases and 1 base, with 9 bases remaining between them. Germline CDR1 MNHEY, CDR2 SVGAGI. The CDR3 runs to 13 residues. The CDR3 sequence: CASSITANTEAFF. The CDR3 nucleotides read TGTGCCAGCAGCATAACAGCGAACACTGAAGCTTTCTTT.

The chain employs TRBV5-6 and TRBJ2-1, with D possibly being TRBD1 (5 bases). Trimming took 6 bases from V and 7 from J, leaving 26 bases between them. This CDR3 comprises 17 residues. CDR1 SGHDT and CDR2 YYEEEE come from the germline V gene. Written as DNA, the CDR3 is TGTGCCAGCAACCTCATTAACCTCGGGCCAAGGGGAAATGAGCAGTTCTTC. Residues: CASNLINLGPRGNEQFF.

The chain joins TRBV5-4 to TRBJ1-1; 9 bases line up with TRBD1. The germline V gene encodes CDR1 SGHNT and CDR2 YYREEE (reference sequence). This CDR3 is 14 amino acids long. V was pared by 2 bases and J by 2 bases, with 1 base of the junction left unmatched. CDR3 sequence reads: CASSLTGGNTEAFF. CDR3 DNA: TGTGCCAGCAGCTTAACAGGGGGCAACACTGAAGCTTTCTTT.

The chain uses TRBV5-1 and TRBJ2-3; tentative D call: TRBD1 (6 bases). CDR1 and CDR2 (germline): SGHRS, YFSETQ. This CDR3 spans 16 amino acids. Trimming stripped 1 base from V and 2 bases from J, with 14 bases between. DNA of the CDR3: TGCGCCAGCAGCTTGCCAGGGGACGGATTCACAGATACGCAGTATTTT. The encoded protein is CASSLPGDGFTDTQYF.

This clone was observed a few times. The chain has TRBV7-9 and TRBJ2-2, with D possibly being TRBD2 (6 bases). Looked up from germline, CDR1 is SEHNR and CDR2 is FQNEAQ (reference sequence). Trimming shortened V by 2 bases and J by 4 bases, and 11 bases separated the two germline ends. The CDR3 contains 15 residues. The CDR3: CASSLRPGVTGELFF. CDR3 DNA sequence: TGTGCCAGCAGCTTAAGACCGGGGGTCACCGGGGAGCTGTTTTTT.

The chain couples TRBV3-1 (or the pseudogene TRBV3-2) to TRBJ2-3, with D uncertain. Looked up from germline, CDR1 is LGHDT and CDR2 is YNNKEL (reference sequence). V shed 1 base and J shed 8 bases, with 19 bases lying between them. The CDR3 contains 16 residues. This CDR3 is CASSQGRVSEFGTQYF. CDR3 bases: TGTGCCAGCAGCCAAGGCCGCGTGTCGGAGTTCGGTACGCAGTATTTT.

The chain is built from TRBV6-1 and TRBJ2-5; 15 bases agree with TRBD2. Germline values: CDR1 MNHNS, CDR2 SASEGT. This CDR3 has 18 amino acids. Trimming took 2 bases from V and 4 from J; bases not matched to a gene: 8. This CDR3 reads CASSEPRTSGGAGETQYF. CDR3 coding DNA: TGTGCCAGCAGTGAACCCCGGACTAGCGGGGGGGCCGGAGAGACCCAGTACTTC.